The 12 T cell receptor beta chains given below trace back to one sample, sequenced in a study of vaccination and CD4 T cells after COVID-19. Cultured CD4+ T cells had their DNA profiled by the Oncomine TCR Beta short-read assay. MiXCR, applied by TCRdb to the PCR reads, yields one record per CDR3 protein. The data hold more than 10,000 distinct CDR3 sequences, with 45% to 60% observed a single time. These receptors have no known antigen. Regarding treatment: approximately 9-day PBMC culture with coronavirus spike peptide pools or control peptides (ViraFEST assay). The sample taken for sequencing was CD4+ T cells from blood, cultured in vitro. These receptor sequences come from a human donor who had recovered from COVID-19.

The rearrangement links TRBV5-6 to TRBJ1-5, with D possibly matching TRBD1 (6 bases). Germline CDR1 and CDR2: SGHDT and YYEEEE. CDR3 size: 15 residues. Trimming took 0 bases from V and 4 from J, leaving 11 bases between them. The CDR3 region is CASSLGRTVNQPQHF. The CDR3 DNA is TGTGCCAGCAGCTTGGGGCGGACAGTAAATCAGCCCCAGCATTTT.

The gene calls are TRBV30 and TRBJ1-2; possible D gene TRBD1, 5 bases. The germline V gene encodes CDR1 GTSNPN and CDR2 SVGIG (reference sequence). V lost 2 bases, J lost 6 bases, and 10 bases lay in between. The CDR3 runs to 12 residues. Here the CDR3 DNA reads TGTGCCTGGAGTCGGGCAGGGAATGGCTACACCTTC. Translation: CAWSRAGNGYTF.

In DNA, the CDR3 is TGTGCCAGCAGTAAGGACAGGCAGAACACTGAAGCTTTCTTT. Amino acids: CASSKDRQNTEAFF. The J gene is TRBJ1-1, the V gene TRBV6-1; 7 positions match TRBD1. The CDR3 is made up of 14 amino acids. The V segment lost 5 bases and the J segment 1 base; nucleotides outside the gene matches: 4. Germline V gene data show CDR1 as MNHNS and CDR2 as SASEGT.

The table lists this clonotype with a few counts. The rearrangement links TRBV6-1 to TRBJ1-2; the D is unclear. Germline V gives CDR1 MNHNS, CDR2 SASEGT. CDR3 length equals 14 residues. Trimming took off 5 bases at V and 6 bases at J, with 16 bases between the two ends. The CDR3: CASSPQLGWDGYTF. The CDR3 DNA reads as TGTGCCAGCAGTCCGCAGCTAGGGTGGGATGGCTACACCTTC.

This clonotype came up a few times. The chain recombines TRBV6-1 with TRBJ1-1; 7 bases are shared with TRBD1. V dropped 6 bases and J dropped 2; count of bases not matched to a gene: 6. The CDR3 contains 14 residues. Germline V gene lookup returns CDR1 MNHNS and CDR2 SASEGT. The CDR3 region is CASSSGGENTEAFF. CDR3 nucleotides: TGTGCCAGCAGCTCAGGGGGGGAAAACACTGAAGCTTTCTTT.

This clonotype was observed a few times. The rearrangement uses TRBV6-4 and TRBJ2-2, with D uncertain. Trimming left V 4 bases short and J 0 bases short, with 3 bases between. CDR1 MRHNA and CDR2 SNTAGT come from the germline V gene. The CDR3 spans 13 residues. CDR3 amino acids: CASSAANTGELFF. CDR3 DNA: TGTGCCAGCAGTGCCGCGAACACCGGGGAGCTGTTTTTT.

This clonotype was detected a few times. The chain uses TRBV20-1 and TRBJ1-3; TRBD1 is a possible D gene (6 bases). The CDR3 is made up of 15 amino acids. V dropped 3 bases and J dropped 4 bases, with 16 bases sitting between them. Germline CDR1 is DFQATT and CDR2 is SNEGSKA (reference sequence). The CDR3 spells CSASLRTERGNTIYF. CDR3 DNA: TGCAGTGCTAGCCTTCGGACAGAAAGGGGAAACACCATATATTTT.

V usage is TRBV19 and J usage is TRBJ1-2; weak D call: TRBD1 (5 bases). Germline CDR1 and CDR2: LNHDA and SQIVND (reference sequence). V dropped 3 bases and J dropped 3 bases, with 8 bases sitting between them. This CDR3 spans 13 amino acids. CDR3 coding DNA: TGTGCCAGTAGTATGGGGCTTGACTATGGCTACACCTTC. It codes for CASSMGLDYGYTF.

This clonotype came up a few times. The chain joins TRBV27 to TRBJ2-5; 8 positions agree with TRBD2. J lost 4 bases, V lost 3 bases, and 13 bases had no gene match. Germline assignment: CDR1 MNHEY and CDR2 SMNVEV (reference sequence). This CDR3 is 17 amino acids long. CDR3 DNA sequence: TGTGCCAGCAGTTTGCAGAGGAGCGGGAGAGTCGCAGAGACCCAGTACTTC. Translated, it gives CASSLQRSGRVAETQYF.

The chain uses TRBV6-1 and TRBJ1-1, with no clear D. Germline CDR1 and CDR2: MNHNS and SASEGT. With 7 bases removed from V and 2 bases from J, the gap between germline ends came to 14 bases. The CDR3 is made up of 14 amino acids. CDR3 bases: TGTGCCAGCACCAACCCGGGGAGTAACACTGAAGCTTTCTTT. Residues: CASTNPGSNTEAFF.

V is TRBV19 and J is TRBJ2-2; 11 positions agree with TRBD2. The germline gives CDR1 LNHDA, CDR2 SQIVND (reference sequence). The J segment lost 5 bases and the V segment lost 9 bases, leaving 14 bases of the junction unmatched. The length of the CDR3 is 17 residues. The CDR3 sequence is CASEGTLPSGRTGELFF. The CDR3 DNA follows: TGTGCCAGCGAAGGAACTTTGCCTAGCGGGAGGACCGGGGAGCTGTTTTTT. Supplemented by reference TRBV19 and TRBJ2-2, the full variable domain reads DGGITQSPKYLFRKEGQNVTLSCEQNLNHDAMYWYRQDPGQGLRLIYYSQIVNDFQKGDIAEGYSVSREKKESFPLTVTSAQKNPTAFYLCASEGTLPSGRTGELFFGEGSRLTVL.

This clonotype was recorded a few times. The chain has TRBV18 and TRBJ1-5; possibly TRBD1 for D (6 bases). Trimming stripped 2 bases from V and 6 bases from J, with 17 bases between. This CDR3 region has 16 residues. Germline-derived CDR1 and CDR2 are KGHSH and LQKENI. The CDR3 reads CASSPLFKGGLQPQHF. CDR3 sequence (DNA): TGTGCCAGCTCACCATTATTTAAGGGGGGCCTTCAGCCCCAGCATTTT.